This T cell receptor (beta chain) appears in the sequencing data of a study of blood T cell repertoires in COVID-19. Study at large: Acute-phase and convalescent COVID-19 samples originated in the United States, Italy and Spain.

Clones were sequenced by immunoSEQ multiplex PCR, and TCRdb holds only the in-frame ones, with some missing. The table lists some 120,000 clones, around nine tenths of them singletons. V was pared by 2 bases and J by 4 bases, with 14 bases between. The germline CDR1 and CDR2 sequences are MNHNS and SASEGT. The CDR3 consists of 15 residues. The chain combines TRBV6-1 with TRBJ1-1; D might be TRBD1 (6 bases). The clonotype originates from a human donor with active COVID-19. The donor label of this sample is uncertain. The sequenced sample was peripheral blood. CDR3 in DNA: TGTGCCAGCAGTGAAAGAGGGGAAGGGGGCACTGAAGCTTTCTTT. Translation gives CASSERGEGGTEAFF.